The TCR delta chain described here comes from a study of γδ T cells in repeated Plasmodium falciparum infection. V lost 3 bases and J lost 1, with 14 bases in between. In germline, CDR1 is GEAIGNYY, CDR2 EKD. The CDR3 is made up of 15 amino acids. This clone was seen a few times. The translation of this DNA and the TCRdb protein of a much larger clone differ at residue 9, probably owing to a read error; the protein shown here is translated from the DNA. TCRdb re-called clones from the multiplex PCR reads via CATT. The table shows 85,000 to 90,000 delta-chain clones, with about 1.5% occurring only once. Vgamma9/Vdelta2+ and Vdelta2-negative gammadelta T cells were flow-sorted from PBMC for bulk sequencing.

The clonotype comes from a pool of human donors (malaria-infected and uninfected, not separated). The sample consisted of gamma-delta T cells from blood. The chain recombines TRDV2 with TRDJ1; a possible D gene is TRDD3 (6 bases). Here the J gene came from matching the DNA to germline, since TCRdb omits it. In DNA form, the CDR3 reads TGTGCCTGTGACGCCTGGGGACAGGTCACCGATAAACTCATCTTT. Translating it yields CACDAWGQVTDKLIF.